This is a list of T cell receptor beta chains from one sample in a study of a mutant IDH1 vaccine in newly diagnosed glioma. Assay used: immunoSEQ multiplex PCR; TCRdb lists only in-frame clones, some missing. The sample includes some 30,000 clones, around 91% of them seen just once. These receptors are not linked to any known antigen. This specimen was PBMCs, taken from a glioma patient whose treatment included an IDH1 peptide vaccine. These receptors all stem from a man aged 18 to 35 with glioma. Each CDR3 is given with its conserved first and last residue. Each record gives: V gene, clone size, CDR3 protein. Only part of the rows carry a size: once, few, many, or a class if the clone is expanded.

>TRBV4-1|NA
CASSPGGNEQFF
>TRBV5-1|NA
CASRWGSYASYEQYF
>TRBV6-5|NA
CASALGNSPLHF
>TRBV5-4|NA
CASSWGGVPNYGYTF
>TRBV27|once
CASRRAGGVAGANVLTF
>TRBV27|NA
CASSLGGRTNQPQHF
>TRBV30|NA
CAWGWAGGTFF
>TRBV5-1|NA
CASSLLPGRTEAFF
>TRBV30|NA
CAWSVEGASGYTF
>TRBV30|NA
CAWSTGLVETQYF
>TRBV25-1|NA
CASSDPIMPDTQYF
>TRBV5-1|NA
CASSPGTASRNYGYTF
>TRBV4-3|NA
CASSQDGGRPDTQYF
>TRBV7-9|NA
CASSLGLGLDSYEQYF
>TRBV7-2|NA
CASSLVRGRREPQHF
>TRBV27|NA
CASSLNRVVTEAFF
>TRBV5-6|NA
CASRPRGLSSYEQYF
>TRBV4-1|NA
CASSQDIRLRKLF
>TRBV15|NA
CATSTPRGGTDEFGYTF
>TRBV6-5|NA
CASWDTGELFF
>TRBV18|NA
CASSRDQGPQHF
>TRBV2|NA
CASSGVDRGLPLHF
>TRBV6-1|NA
CASSEAHGGEAFF
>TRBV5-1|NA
CASSLGSGRETQYF
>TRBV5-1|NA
CASSLDRELGYEQYF
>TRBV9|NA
CASSVGMNTEAFF
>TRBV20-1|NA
CSGVYTEAFF
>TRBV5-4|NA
CASSPGRGINQPQHF
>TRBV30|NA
CAWRPGSSYNEQFF
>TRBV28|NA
CASSLGTRGPNTEAFF